Here is one TCR beta chain with its context. Its specificity is unknown. The CDR3 consists of 13 residues. The V gene lost 3 bases and the J gene lost 12 bases, with 12 bases spanning the gap. The source of the sample is a study of T cell responses to AZD1222 COVID-19 vaccine. Study observations and caveats: Only a handful of AZD1222 recipients, six or seven in all, had baseline seropositivity.

Produced via immunoSEQ multiplex PCR; TCRdb's table is partial and in-frame only. The sample lists 140,000 to 150,000 clones; around 86% were seen once. This clonotype was sampled from an adult in good health. J is TRBJ1-6 and V is TRBV12-3 or TRBV12-4; D gene uncertain. The sample consisted of peripheral blood, taken on day 0 of MenACWY control vaccination. This CDR3 reads CASSFAGQKPLHF. Written as DNA, the CDR3 is TGTGCCAGCAGTTTTGCAGGCCAGAAACCCCTCCACTTT.